A single sample is the source of the 24 T cell receptor beta chains below, sequenced in a study of blood T cell repertoires in COVID-19 (dated by TCRdb to about 2020). Library preparation used the immunoSEQ multiplex PCR assay. As stored in TCRdb, this immuneACCESS dataset retains in-frame rearrangements with V and J assigned. A fraction of the clones does not appear; measured against another copy, unresolved V genes explain less than half of the discrepancy, and the remainder lacks a known reason. In all, the sample holds roughly 250,000 clones, and just over 90% of those were seen once. The top ten clonotypes cover under 2.5% of the sample. The sequencing sample was made of PBMCs or T cells enriched from blood (not recorded which). These receptors all come from a woman younger than 30 who had recovered from COVID-19.

The chain joins TRBV3-1 (or the pseudogene TRBV3-2) to TRBJ1-3; 7 nucleotides agree with TRBD1. The V segment lost 4 bases and the J segment 2 bases; nucleotides outside the gene matches: 5. The germline V gene encodes CDR1 LGHDT and CDR2 YNNKEL (reference sequence). This CDR3 comprises 15 residues. The CDR3 spells CASSPGGLAGNTIYF. The CDR3 DNA reads as TGTGCCAGCAGCCCAGGGGGGTTGGCTGGAAACACCATATATTTT.

This rearrangement joins TRBV9 to TRBJ2-5; TRBD2 agrees at 10 bases. The V segment lost 3 bases and the J segment 1 base; nucleotides outside the gene matches: 6. Germline assignment: CDR1 SGDLS and CDR2 YYNGEE. The CDR3 loop spans 16 amino acids. The CDR3 loop is CASSAGTSEIQETQYF. The CDR3 DNA reads as TGTGCCAGCAGCGCCGGGACTAGCGAGATCCAAGAGACCCAGTACTTC.

V usage is TRBV19 and J usage is TRBJ2-5; maybe TRBD2 (6 bases). The V gene lost 11 bases and the J gene lost 6 bases, with 19 bases spanning the gap. The CDR3 runs to 13 residues. CDR1 is LNHDA, CDR2 SQIVND, per germline (reference sequence). CDR3 sequence: CASLARGGKTQYF. Here the CDR3 DNA reads TGTGCCTCCCTTGCGAGGGGAGGTAAGACCCAGTACTTC.

The J gene is TRBJ2-3, the V gene TRBV5-1; 13 nucleotides line up with TRBD2. The V and J ends lost 4 bases and 1 base, in that order; junction bases with no gene match: 3. Germline V gene sequence: CDR1 SGHRS, CDR2 YFSETQ. The CDR3 spans 16 residues. As DNA, the CDR3 is TGCGCCAGCAGCACAGGGACTAGCGGGGGCACAGATACGCAGTATTTT. This sequence encodes CASSTGTSGGTDTQYF. Based on the CDR3 plus reference TRBV5-1 and TRBJ2-3, the full variable domain is KAGVTQTPRYLIKTRGQQVTLSCSPISGHRSVSWYQQTPGQGLQFLFEYFSETQRNKGNFPGRFSGRQFSNSRSEMNVSTLELGDSALYLCASSTGTSGGTDTQYFGPGTRLTVL.

V gene TRBV5-1 combines with J gene TRBJ2-2; 12 bases are a match to TRBD2. V shed 4 bases and J 6 bases; nucleotides not matched to a gene: 4. In germline, CDR1 is SGHRS, CDR2 YFSETQ. CDR3 length: 15 residues. The CDR3 DNA follows: TGCGCCAGCAGCCCACCTAGCGGGAGGGCCGGGGAGCTGTTTTTT. This gives the protein CASSPPSGRAGELFF.

The chain combines TRBV28 with TRBJ2-7, with 9 bases fitting TRBD1. V gave up 10 bases and J gave up 3 bases; unmatched junction bases: 10. The CDR3 runs 14 residues. Germline V gives CDR1 MDHEN, CDR2 SYDVKM. This CDR3 is CATTTGQGLYEQYF. The CDR3 DNA reads TGTGCCACGACCACGGGACAGGGTCTCTACGAGCAGTACTTC.

V usage is TRBV27 and J usage is TRBJ2-7; TRBD2 matches at 8 bases. This CDR3 has 15 residues. J was trimmed by 3 bases and V by 5 bases; bases with no gene match: 9. Germline V CDR1 and CDR2: MNHEY, SMNVEV (reference sequence). CDR3 DNA sequence: TGTGCCAGCAGTCCGGGGGGGGCGAGGGGCTACGAGCAGTACTTC. Translated, it gives CASSPGGARGYEQYF.

The chain combines TRBV28 with TRBJ2-7; 7 positions agree with TRBD2. Germline trimming cut 10 bases from V and 12 bases from J; bases unmatched to any gene: 12. This CDR3 contains 11 residues. Germline lookup yields CDR1 MDHEN and CDR2 SYDVKM. The DNA for the CDR3 is TGTGCCACCTGGGAGGGGCGCCACGGGTACTTC. Translated, it gives CATWEGRHGYF. Supplemented by reference TRBV28 and TRBJ2-7, the full variable domain reads DVKVTQSSRYLVKRTGEKVFLECVQDMDHENMFWYRQDPGLGLRLIYFSYDVKMKEKGDIPEGYSVSREKKERFSLILESASTNQTSMYLCATWEGRHGYFGPGTRLTVT.

V usage is TRBV5-4 and J usage is TRBJ2-3; 11 bases align to TRBD2. This CDR3 is 16 amino acids long. V lost 4 bases and J lost 1; bases outside the gene matches: 5. Per germline, CDR1 SGHNT and CDR2 YYREEE (reference sequence). This chain's CDR3 is CASSGGLAGRTDTQYF. The CDR3 DNA follows: TGTGCCAGCAGCGGTGGACTAGCGGGCCGCACAGATACGCAGTATTTT.

V gene TRBV18 combines with J gene TRBJ1-5; D might be TRBD1 (6 bases). V was pared by 3 bases and J by 6 bases, with 12 bases between. CDR1 KGHSH and CDR2 LQKENI come from the germline V gene. The length of the CDR3 is 14 residues. CDR3 region: CASSPGRGSQPQHF. Here the CDR3 DNA reads TGTGCCAGCTCACCGGGGAGGGGGAGTCAGCCCCAGCATTTT.

V usage is TRBV14 and J usage is TRBJ2-3; possibly TRBD2 for D (5 bases). The CDR3 covers 15 residues. Germline loops: CDR1 SGHDN, CDR2 FVKESK. Trimming left V 1 base short and J 6 bases short, with 14 bases between. CDR3 sequence: CASSQGSGAADTQYF. The CDR3 nucleotides read TGTGCCAGCAGCCAAGGGAGCGGCGCCGCGGATACGCAGTATTTT.

The chain joins TRBV7-2 to TRBJ1-2; TRBD1 is a possible D gene (6 bases). The CDR3 spans 13 residues. Germline V gene data show CDR1 as SGHTA and CDR2 as FQGNSA. V was shortened by 6 bases and J by 4 bases, with 12 bases between the two germline ends. The CDR3 protein is CASRIQGAYGYTF. The CDR3 DNA follows: TGTGCCAGCAGGATACAGGGCGCCTATGGCTACACCTTC.

The rearrangement uses TRBV10-3 and TRBJ1-5; TRBD1 is a possible D gene (5 bases). This CDR3 has 19 residues. The germline V gene has CDR1 ENHRY and CDR2 SYGVKD. Trimming stripped 0 bases from V and 0 bases from J, with 18 bases between. The CDR3 sequence: CAISESLSGAGYSNQPQHF. In DNA form, the CDR3 reads TGTGCCATCAGTGAGTCTTTAAGTGGGGCAGGGTATAGCAATCAGCCCCAGCATTTT.

The gene calls are TRBV19 and TRBJ1-1; D call uncertain. This CDR3 spans 12 amino acids. CDR1 LNHDA and CDR2 SQIVND come from the germline V gene (reference sequence). Trimming removed 5 bases from V and 4 bases from J, with 8 bases in between. CDR3 residues: CASSFGGTEAFF. The CDR3, as DNA: TGTGCCAGTAGTTTCGGCGGCACTGAAGCTTTCTTT.

The J gene is TRBJ1-5, the V gene TRBV19; possible D gene TRBD1, 6 bases. Germline CDR1 reads LNHDA; CDR2 reads SQIVND (reference sequence). The V and J ends lost 5 bases and 6 bases respectively, with 17 bases between them. The CDR3 runs 15 residues. CDR3 DNA: TGTGCCAGTAGTCTCCACAGGGAGACGGGTCAGCCCCAGCATTTT. Translated: CASSLHRETGQPQHF. The entire variable domain, with the rest obtained from reference TRBV19 and TRBJ1-5, is as follows: DGGITQSPKYLFRKEGQNVTLSCEQNLNHDAMYWYRQDPGQGLRLIYYSQIVNDFQKGDIAEGYSVSREKKESFPLTVTSAQKNPTAFYLCASSLHRETGQPQHFGDGTRLSIL.

V usage is TRBV25-1 and J usage is TRBJ2-3; 7 bases match TRBD1. V lost 7 bases to trimming and J lost 0 bases; unmatched junction nucleotides: 4. In germline, CDR1 is MGHDK, CDR2 SYGVNS. There are 14 residues in the CDR3. The CDR3: CASIGTASTDTQYF. CDR3 nucleotide sequence: TGTGCCAGCATCGGGACAGCGAGCACAGATACGCAGTATTTT.

This clone was recorded a few times. The chain joins TRBV5-6 to TRBJ1-2; D ambiguous. CDR1 SGHDT and CDR2 YYEEEE come from the germline V gene. The V end lost 6 bases, the J end lost 7 bases, and 22 bases lay between the germline ends. The CDR3 sequence is 15 residues long. The CDR3 loop reads CASMPGTHPRGGYTF. The CDR3 bases are TGTGCCAGCATGCCAGGAACCCACCCCCGGGGTGGCTACACCTTC.

Regarding this clone: One end of the junction does not line up with germline, which may come from a read error. The gene calls are TRBV20-1 and TRBJ1-1; 7 bases agree with TRBD1. The CDR3 is 11 residues long. CDR1 and CDR2 (germline): DFQATT, SNEGSKA (reference sequence). In nucleotides, the CDR3 is TGCAGTGCTAGACAGGGGGTTGGCCCGGAGTTT. Its translation is CSARQGVGPEF.

This clone appeared a few times. The rearrangement uses TRBV3-1 (or the pseudogene TRBV3-2) and TRBJ1-1; 10 bases line up with TRBD1. Germline lookup yields CDR1 LGHDT and CDR2 YNNKEL (reference sequence). Trimming removed 5 bases from V and 8 bases from J; junction bases left unmatched: 8. This CDR3 is 14 amino acids long. CDR3 bases: TGTGCCAGCAGCGCCCGGGACAGGGGTTCGGAAGCTTTCTTT. This encodes CASSARDRGSEAFF.

V usage is TRBV27 and J usage is TRBJ1-1; D is uncertain. The CDR3 contains 14 residues. With 8 bases removed from V and 7 bases from J, the gap between germline ends came to 20 bases. The V gene's germline CDR1 is MNHEY and CDR2 SMNVEV (reference sequence). CDR3 DNA sequence: TGTGCCAGCGGCAGTTTTTCTGGTTACCGTGAAGCTTTCTTT. Translated, it gives CASGSFSGYREAFF.

This clone was recorded once. This chain links TRBV3-1 (or the pseudogene TRBV3-2) with TRBJ1-6; D gene unclear. CDR3 length equals 15 residues. The V gene's germline CDR1 is LGHDT and CDR2 YNNKEL (reference sequence). V lost 4 bases to trimming and J lost 7 bases, with 14 bases between them. The CDR3 DNA sequence: TGTGCCAGCAGCCTTACCGGAGGGCCCAATTCACCCCTCCACTTT. It encodes CASSLTGGPNSPLHF.

The rearrangement joins TRBV19 to TRBJ2-1; 8 positions match TRBD1. Trimming removed 5 bases from V and 4 bases from J; junction bases left unmatched: 10. This CDR3 has 16 amino acids. Germline values: CDR1 LNHDA, CDR2 SQIVND (reference sequence). CDR3 in amino acids: CASSLQPQGAYNEQFF. Written as DNA, the CDR3 is TGTGCCAGTAGTCTTCAACCGCAGGGGGCTTACAATGAGCAGTTCTTC.

This chain links TRBV3-1 (or the pseudogene TRBV3-2) with TRBJ2-7; 8 bases match TRBD2. Germline V CDR1 and CDR2: LGHDT, YNNKEL (reference sequence). V trimming: 7 bases; J trimming: 3 bases; junction bases outside the gene matches: 2. The CDR3 sequence is 12 residues long. The CDR3 DNA reads TGTGCCAGCACCGCGGGGGGCTACGAGCAGTACTTC. Protein product: CASTAGGYEQYF.

This rearrangement joins TRBV28 to TRBJ1-4; D call uncertain. The germline V and J ends were trimmed by 7 bases and 0 bases, with 15 bases remaining between them. CDR1 and CDR2 (germline): MDHEN, SYDVKM. This CDR3 is built from 16 residues. CDR3 DNA sequence: TGTGCCAGCACCCTCCGGGTTTCTGCAACTAATGAAAAACTGTTTTTT. Its protein is CASTLRVSATNEKLFF.